This is a list of T cell receptor beta chains from one sample in a study of shared clonotypes between healthy human individuals. TCRdb's copy holds only in-frame clones and misses some; the assay was immunoSEQ multiplex PCR. The table lists 190,000 or so clones, about 66% of them singletons. Source material: memory CD4+ T cells sorted from blood. The receptor set was obtained from a man younger than 45 in good health. The CDR3 runs from the conserved cysteine through the conserved F or W. The order of the fields is CDR3 protein, CDR3 DNA, clone size, V gene, D gene, J gene. D genes are given only for firm matches. Rows give clone size only sometimes, using once, few, many, or a class for an expanded clone.

CDR3aa: CASNRDRENTEAFF; CDR3nt: TGTGCCAGCAACCGGGACAGGGAAAACACTGAAGCTTTCTTT; abundance: NA; v_gene: TRBV7-2; d_gene: TRBD1; j_gene: TRBJ1-1
CDR3aa: CASSYSKWGGNEQFF; CDR3nt: TGTGCCAGCAGTTACTCGAAGTGGGGAGGCAATGAGCAGTTCTTC; abundance: NA; v_gene: TRBV6-5; d_gene: NA; j_gene: TRBJ2-1
CDR3aa: CASSSTGPSYEQYF; CDR3nt: TGTGCCAGCAGCTCCACAGGGCCCTCCTACGAGCAGTACTTC; abundance: NA; v_gene: TRBV5-4; d_gene: NA; j_gene: TRBJ2-7
CDR3aa: CASSPGQGYNEQFF; CDR3nt: TGCGCCAGCAGCCCCGGACAGGGGTACAATGAGCAGTTCTTC; abundance: NA; v_gene: TRBV5-1; d_gene: TRBD1; j_gene: TRBJ2-1
CDR3aa: CASSQAGAGKYGYTF; CDR3nt: TGTGCCAGCAGCCAAGCAGGGGCAGGGAAATATGGCTACACCTTC; abundance: few; v_gene: TRBV7-2; d_gene: NA; j_gene: TRBJ1-2
CDR3aa: CASSLGQGIGEAFF; CDR3nt: TGTGCCAGCAGTCTCGGACAGGGGATAGGGGAAGCTTTCTTT; abundance: NA; v_gene: TRBV28; d_gene: TRBD1; j_gene: TRBJ1-1
CDR3aa: CASSERMGGELFF; CDR3nt: TGTGCCAGCAGCGAAAGGATGGGCGGGGAGCTGTTTTTT; abundance: NA; v_gene: TRBV11-1; d_gene: NA; j_gene: TRBJ2-2
CDR3aa: CASSDLGPSWVGSYEQYF; CDR3nt: TGCGCCAGCAGCGACCTTGGGCCCTCATGGGTAGGGTCCTACGAGCAGTACTTC; abundance: NA; v_gene: TRBV5-1; d_gene: NA; j_gene: TRBJ2-7
CDR3aa: CASSLTGAVQPQHF; CDR3nt: TGTGCCAGCAGTTTAACAGGGGCGGTTCAGCCCCAGCATTTT; abundance: few; v_gene: TRBV28; d_gene: TRBD1; j_gene: TRBJ1-5
CDR3aa: CARYWTGDFMRPHNEQFF; CDR3nt: TGTGCCCGCTACTGGACAGGAGACTTTATGCGACCCCACAATGAGCAGTTCTTC; abundance: NA; v_gene: TRBV10-3; d_gene: TRBD1; j_gene: TRBJ2-1
CDR3aa: CASSPPLGTPNTGELFF; CDR3nt: TGTGCCAGCTCACCACCGCTTGGGACTCCGAACACCGGGGAGCTGTTTTTT; abundance: NA; v_gene: TRBV18; d_gene: NA; j_gene: TRBJ2-2
CDR3aa: CASSVSGSGLYNEQFF; CDR3nt: TGTGCCAGTAGTGTTAGCGGGAGTGGACTCTACAATGAGCAGTTCTTC; abundance: NA; v_gene: TRBV19; d_gene: TRBD2; j_gene: TRBJ2-1
CDR3aa: CASNRGLAGVMDEQFF; CDR3nt: TGTGCCAGCAATAGGGGACTAGCGGGAGTTATGGATGAGCAGTTCTTC; abundance: NA; v_gene: TRBV6-6; d_gene: TRBD2; j_gene: TRBJ2-1